The rows below give T cell receptor beta chains drawn from one sample of a study of cytomegalovirus exposure and HLA in healthy donors. TCRdb keeps only in-frame clones here, not all; method: immunoSEQ multiplex PCR. The repertoire holds 100,000 to 150,000 clones, with roughly three quarters as singletons. Sequenced material: PBMCs. The source of these receptors is a woman under 30 in good health and CMV-seronegative. Both conserved end residues are part of each CDR3. Fields, in order: D gene, J gene, clone size, V gene, CDR3 DNA, CDR3 protein. A D gene is named only where the DNA matches it firmly. Some rows have no size entry. The others give once, few or many, or a class for an expanded clone.

d_call: .; j_call: TRBJ1-1; clone_size: .; v_call: TRBV19; cdr3_nt: TGTGCCAGTAGATCGAGGACTGAAGCTTTCTTT; cdr3_aa: CASRSRTEAFF
d_call: .; j_call: TRBJ1-2; clone_size: .; v_call: TRBV29-1; cdr3_nt: TGCAGCCATGGCAGCGACTATGGCTACACCTTC; cdr3_aa: CSHGSDYGYTF
d_call: .; j_call: TRBJ2-1; clone_size: .; v_call: TRBV7-9; cdr3_nt: TGTGCCAGCAGCCCCGAGAGAGGTGACAGCAATGAGCAGTTCTTC; cdr3_aa: CASSPERGDSNEQFF
d_call: .; j_call: TRBJ2-5; clone_size: .; v_call: TRBV29-1; cdr3_nt: TGCAGCGTTGTCGTACTACCCCAAGAGACCCAGTACTTC; cdr3_aa: CSVVVLPQETQYF
d_call: TRBD1; j_call: TRBJ1-2; clone_size: .; v_call: TRBV29-1; cdr3_nt: TGCAGCGCTATGGACAGGGGCCTAGCTAACTATGGCTACACCTTC; cdr3_aa: CSAMDRGLANYGYTF
d_call: TRBD1; j_call: TRBJ1-1; clone_size: once; v_call: TRBV7-8; cdr3_nt: TGTGCCAGCAGCCCAAGGACAGGGTTCAGGACTGAAGCTTTCTTT; cdr3_aa: CASSPRTGFRTEAFF
d_call: TRBD1; j_call: TRBJ2-1; clone_size: .; v_call: TRBV2; cdr3_nt: TGTGCCTGGGACAGGGGATTGAATGAGCAGTTCTTC; cdr3_aa: CAWDRGLNEQFF
d_call: TRBD1; j_call: TRBJ1-4; clone_size: .; v_call: TRBV28; cdr3_nt: TGTGCCAGCAGTTTACCCACAGGGGGTAATGAAAAACTGTTTTTT; cdr3_aa: CASSLPTGGNEKLFF
d_call: .; j_call: TRBJ2-3; clone_size: .; v_call: TRBV6-5; cdr3_nt: TGTGCCAGCAGTTATATAAAGGGAGCAGATACGCAGTATTTT; cdr3_aa: CASSYIKGADTQYF
d_call: .; j_call: TRBJ1-3; clone_size: .; v_call: TRBV5-1; cdr3_nt: TGCGCCAGCAGCTTGGCCGCCACTTCTGGAAACACCATATATTTT; cdr3_aa: CASSLAATSGNTIYF
d_call: TRBD2; j_call: TRBJ2-1; clone_size: .; v_call: TRBV6-1; cdr3_nt: TGTGCCAGCAGGCTAACTAGCGGGGGATACAATGAGCAGTTCTTC; cdr3_aa: CASRLTSGGYNEQFF
d_call: TRBD2; j_call: TRBJ2-4; clone_size: .; v_call: TRBV4-1; cdr3_nt: TGCGCCAGCAGCCAGTCACTTACTAGCGTCGAAAACATTCAGTACTTC; cdr3_aa: CASSQSLTSVENIQYF
d_call: .; j_call: TRBJ2-3; clone_size: .; v_call: TRBV5-1; cdr3_nt: TGCGCCAGCAGCTTCAGCCGGAGGCGGGATACGCAGTATTTT; cdr3_aa: CASSFSRRRDTQYF
d_call: .; j_call: TRBJ2-1; clone_size: .; v_call: TRBV1; cdr3_nt: TGCACCAGCAGCCAAAGGACTAGCGGGAATGAGCAGTTCTTC; cdr3_aa: CTSSQRTSGNEQFF
d_call: .; j_call: TRBJ1-3; clone_size: .; v_call: TRBV10-3; cdr3_nt: TGTGCCGTAACCAGGGCTGGAAACACCATATATTTT; cdr3_aa: CAVTRAGNTIYF
d_call: TRBD2; j_call: TRBJ2-1; clone_size: .; v_call: TRBV28; cdr3_nt: TGTGCCAGCAGTTTGCGGCTAGCGGGAAACAATGAGCAGTTCTTC; cdr3_aa: CASSLRLAGNNEQFF
d_call: TRBD2; j_call: TRBJ2-1; clone_size: few; v_call: TRBV10-3; cdr3_nt: TGTGCCATCACTACGGGGAGCGGGATGGGGAATGAGCAGTTCTTC; cdr3_aa: CAITTGSGMGNEQFF
d_call: .; j_call: TRBJ2-4; clone_size: once; v_call: TRBV6-6; cdr3_nt: TGTGCCAGCAGTTACTCGAGCCGGTCGGACATTCAGTACTTC; cdr3_aa: CASSYSSRSDIQYF
d_call: .; j_call: TRBJ2-1; clone_size: .; v_call: TRBV29-1; cdr3_nt: TGCAGCGCTAGGGGTTCCTACAATGAGCAGTTCTTC; cdr3_aa: CSARGSYNEQFF
d_call: .; j_call: TRBJ2-7; clone_size: .; v_call: TRBV11-2; cdr3_nt: TGTGCCAGCAGTACCTACCCACTCCACCCGGTCCAGGGCCCCTACGAGCAGTACTTC; cdr3_aa: CASSTYPLHPVQGPYEQYF
d_call: TRBD2; j_call: TRBJ2-5; clone_size: .; v_call: TRBV19; cdr3_nt: TGTGCCAGTAGTTTGTCAGCGGGAGGATTGCAAGAGACCCAGTACTTC; cdr3_aa: CASSLSAGGLQETQYF
d_call: .; j_call: TRBJ2-7; clone_size: .; v_call: TRBV27; cdr3_nt: TGTGCCAGCAGTTTAAGAGCGGCAAGCTCCTACGAGCAGTACTTC; cdr3_aa: CASSLRAASSYEQYF
d_call: .; j_call: TRBJ1-5; clone_size: .; v_call: TRBV4-2; cdr3_nt: TGTGCCAGCAGCCAAGAAATGCAGCAGCCCCAGCATTTT; cdr3_aa: CASSQEMQQPQHF
d_call: TRBD1; j_call: TRBJ1-4; clone_size: .; v_call: TRBV29-1; cdr3_nt: TGCAGCGCCTCTGCGGGACAGCGCAATGAAAAACTGTTTTTT; cdr3_aa: CSASAGQRNEKLFF
d_call: .; j_call: TRBJ1-1; clone_size: .; v_call: TRBV18; cdr3_nt: TGTGCCAGCTCACCGGGGAGGACTGAAGCTTTCTTT; cdr3_aa: CASSPGRTEAFF
d_call: .; j_call: TRBJ2-5; clone_size: .; v_call: TRBV5-1; cdr3_nt: TGCGCCAGCAGCTTGATCGGGGATGAGACCCAGTACTTC; cdr3_aa: CASSLIGDETQYF
d_call: .; j_call: TRBJ1-4; clone_size: .; v_call: TRBV7-9; cdr3_nt: TGTGCCAGCAGCTTCGGGGGTGTTAATGAAAAACTGTTTTTT; cdr3_aa: CASSFGGVNEKLFF
d_call: .; j_call: TRBJ1-1; clone_size: .; v_call: TRBV10-3; cdr3_nt: TGTGCCATCAGTGTTTCAGGGGAAGACACTGAAGCTTTCTTT; cdr3_aa: CAISVSGEDTEAFF